The TCR beta chain under discussion was sequenced for a study of human T cells and chemical hapten exposure. On the study more broadly: Alopecia areata, totalis or universalis affected patients who were mostly female. Findings and limits, study-wide: TCRs above 1 in 1000 frequency did not change with DPC sensitization. Alopecia was present in the donors, so their immune response may differ from healthy people's.

Each CDR3 protein gets one entry after TCRdb re-called the RACE reads with MiXCR. The profile shows 300,000 to 400,000 distinct CDR3 sequences, 5.1% of them singletons. Time point noted: pre-sensitization, week 0. Indicated treatment: therapeutic diphenylcyclopropenone sensitization with weekly scalp DPC. Alopecia patients, 18 to 70 years old and DPC-suitable, served as donors. As concerns this clonotype: Its target is unknown.

CDR3 length: 21 amino acids. The V gene end was trimmed by 7 bases and the J gene end by 5 bases; junction bases not matched to a gene: 25. The germline V gene encodes CDR1 MNHEY and CDR2 SMNVEV (reference sequence). Sequenced material: whole blood, taken in connection with sensitization to the hapten diphenylcyclopropenone (DPC). This sequence was found in a woman aged 50 to 60 with alopecia areata. Some clones in this sample may be carry-over from other donors' samples. The chain uses TRBV27 and TRBJ2-2, with TRBD2 matching over 10 bases. This CDR3 reads CASTLQGSLAGVSGLTGELFF. CDR3 nucleotides: TGTGCCAGCACCCTCCAGGGGAGCCTAGCGGGAGTATCAGGGCTGACCGGGGAGCTGTTTTTT.